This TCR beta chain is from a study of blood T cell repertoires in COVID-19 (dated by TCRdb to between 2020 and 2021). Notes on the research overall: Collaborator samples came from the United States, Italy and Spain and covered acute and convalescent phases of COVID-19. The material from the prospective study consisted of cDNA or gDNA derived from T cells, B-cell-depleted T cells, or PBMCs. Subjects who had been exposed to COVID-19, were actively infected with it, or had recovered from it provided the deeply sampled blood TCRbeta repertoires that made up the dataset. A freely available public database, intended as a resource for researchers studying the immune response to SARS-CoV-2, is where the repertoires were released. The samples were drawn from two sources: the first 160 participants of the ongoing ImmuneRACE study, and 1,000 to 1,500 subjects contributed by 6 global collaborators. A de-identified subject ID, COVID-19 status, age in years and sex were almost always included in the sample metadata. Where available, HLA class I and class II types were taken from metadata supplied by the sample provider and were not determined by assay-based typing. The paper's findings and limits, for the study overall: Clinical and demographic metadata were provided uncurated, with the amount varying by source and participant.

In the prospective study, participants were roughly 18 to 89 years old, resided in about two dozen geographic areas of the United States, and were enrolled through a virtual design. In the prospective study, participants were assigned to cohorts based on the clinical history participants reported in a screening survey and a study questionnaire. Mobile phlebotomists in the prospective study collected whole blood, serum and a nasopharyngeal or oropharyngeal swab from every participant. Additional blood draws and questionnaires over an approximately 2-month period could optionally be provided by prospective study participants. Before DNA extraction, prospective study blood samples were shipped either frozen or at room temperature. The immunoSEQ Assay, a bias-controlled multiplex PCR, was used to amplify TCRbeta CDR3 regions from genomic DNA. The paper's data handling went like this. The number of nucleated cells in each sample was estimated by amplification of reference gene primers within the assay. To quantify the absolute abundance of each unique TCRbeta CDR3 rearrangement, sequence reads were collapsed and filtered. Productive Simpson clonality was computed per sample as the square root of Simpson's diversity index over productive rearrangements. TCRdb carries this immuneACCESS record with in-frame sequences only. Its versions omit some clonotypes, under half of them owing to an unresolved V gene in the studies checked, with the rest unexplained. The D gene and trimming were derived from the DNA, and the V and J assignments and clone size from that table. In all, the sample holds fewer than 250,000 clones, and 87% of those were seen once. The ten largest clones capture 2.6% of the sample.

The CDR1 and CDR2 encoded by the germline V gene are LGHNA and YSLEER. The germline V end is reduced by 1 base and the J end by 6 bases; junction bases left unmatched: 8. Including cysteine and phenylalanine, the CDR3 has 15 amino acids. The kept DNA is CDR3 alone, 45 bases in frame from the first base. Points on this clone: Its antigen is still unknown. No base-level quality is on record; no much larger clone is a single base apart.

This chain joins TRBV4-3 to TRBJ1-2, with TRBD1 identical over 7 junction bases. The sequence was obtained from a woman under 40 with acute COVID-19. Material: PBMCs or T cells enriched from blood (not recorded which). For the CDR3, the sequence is CASSQAGRGQNGYTF. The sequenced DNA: TGCGCCAGCAGCCAAGCAGGAAGGGGGCAGAATGGCTACACCTTC.